The entry below describes one TCR beta chain. Its cognate antigen is unknown. The data were obtained in a study of cytomegalovirus exposure and HLA in healthy donors. The study sampled nominally healthy donors, though unrecorded immune exposures were likely. General study findings and limits: The authors later linked a missense DCLRE1C variant to TCR beta V- and J-gene trimming.

The CDR3 consists of 16 residues. Germline CDR1 MNHNS, CDR2 SASEGT. Trimming took off 0 bases at V and 3 bases at J, with 9 bases between the two ends. The PCR had 60 Vbeta and 13 Jbeta primers. Repertoires were generated with immunoSEQ multiplex PCR, while TCRdb's copy carries only in-frame clones and drops some. The sample has fewer than 200,000 clones; roughly 70% are singletons. V and J are TRBV6-1 and TRBJ2-6; possible D gene TRBD1, 5 bases. The sequenced material came from PBMCs. This receptor was identified in a woman under 30 in good health and CMV-seropositive. The CDR3: CASSEAGALGANVLTF. CDR3 in DNA: TGTGCCAGCAGTGAAGCAGGGGCGCTTGGGGCCAACGTCCTGACTTTC.